This TCR beta chain was identified during a study of blood T cell repertoires in COVID-19. Study overall: The origin of the acute and convalescent COVID-19 samples was the United States, Italy and Spain.

Here immunoSEQ multiplex PCR was the method, and the copy in TCRdb shows in-frame clones only, minus some. Altogether about 300,000 clones are present, 75% to 95% being singletons, with the ten largest covering 0.95% to 1.2%. The sequencing input was PBMCs or T cells enriched from blood (not recorded which). The TCR comes from a woman in her thirties who had recovered from COVID-19.

The CDR3 DNA sequence: TGCAGTGCTAGTGCAGGGGGCGCCGGTCTCGATCAGCCCCAGCATTTT. Translation gives CSASAGGAGLDQPQHF. The rearrangement links TRBV20-1 to TRBJ1-5; the match to TRBD1 covers 8 bases. The J segment lost 5 bases and the V segment lost 3 bases, leaving 12 bases of the junction unmatched. The CDR3 consists of 16 residues. Per germline, CDR1 DFQATT and CDR2 SNEGSKA (reference sequence).